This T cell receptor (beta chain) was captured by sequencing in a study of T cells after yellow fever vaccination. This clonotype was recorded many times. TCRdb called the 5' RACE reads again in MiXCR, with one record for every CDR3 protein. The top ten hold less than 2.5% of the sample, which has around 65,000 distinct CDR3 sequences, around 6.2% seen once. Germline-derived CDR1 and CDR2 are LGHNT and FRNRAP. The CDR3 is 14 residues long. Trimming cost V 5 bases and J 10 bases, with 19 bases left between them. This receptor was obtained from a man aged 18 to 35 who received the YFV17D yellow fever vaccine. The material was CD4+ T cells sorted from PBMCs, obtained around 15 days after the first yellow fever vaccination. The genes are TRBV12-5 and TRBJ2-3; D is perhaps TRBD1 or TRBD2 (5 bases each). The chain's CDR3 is CASGLGTAAEPQYF. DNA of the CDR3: TGTGCTAGTGGTCTAGGGACCGCGGCCGAGCCGCAGTATTTT.